The clone carrying this TCR beta chain is medium-sized in the sample. Its antigen is currently unknown. The gene names given are mouse names. This sample was taken from a study of CD8+ T cells in alopecia areata. Broader study findings: Across lesional scalp, and particularly alopecia totalis/universalis, clonality surpassed that of normal scalp.

Time point defined: mouse skin 6 weeks after grafting, around onset of hair loss. Isolated RNA was reverse transcribed into cDNA used as the sequencing template. Using immunoSEQ multiplex PCR, the repertoire was profiled, and TCRdb retains in-frame clones only, with some absent. The repertoire shows 4,500 to 7,000 clones, none seen only once; the top ten take about 30%. This clonotype originated in a C3H/HeJ mouse with alopecia areata. For this mouse line, the MHC haplotype is H2-k. Sequenced material: skin, taken at week 6.

The CDR3: CASSIDWGDEQYF. The CDR3 DNA, read in part, is TGTGCCAGCAGTATAGACTGGGGGGAT. The V and J genes are TRBV19 and TRBJ2-7, with TRBD2 matching 9 bases. The read ends 4 residues before the CDR3 terminus; that terminus is restored from the germline J gene. The CDR3 is 13 amino acids. Germline lookup yields CDR1 FNHDT and CDR2 SITEND (reference sequence). The complete variable domain, with remaining parts taken from reference TRBV19 and TRBJ2-7, reads GGIITQTPKFLIGQEGQKLTLKCQQNFNHDTMYWYRQDSGKGLRLIYYSITENDLQKGDLSEGYDASREKKSSFSLTVTSAQKNEMAVFLCASSIDWGDEQYFGPGTRLTVL.